This passage covers 19 T cell receptor beta chains from one sample sequenced in a study of blood T cell repertoires in COVID-19. TCRdb's copy holds only in-frame clones and misses some; the assay was immunoSEQ multiplex PCR. The table lists approximately 500,000 clones, approximately 85% of them singletons. The sample comprised peripheral blood. The receptors were sampled from a human donor in a cohort sampled during active COVID-19.

The J gene is TRBJ1-2, the V gene TRBV7-2; the match to TRBD1 covers 7 bases. Looked up from germline, CDR1 is SGHTA and CDR2 is FQGNSA. V lost 3 bases, J lost 7 bases, and 11 bases stayed unmatched. The CDR3 is 15 amino acids. The CDR3 spells CASSFKGANVFGYTF. The CDR3 DNA is TGTGCCAGCAGCTTTAAGGGGGCGAATGTCTTTGGCTACACCTTC.

This clone has a single count. The chain employs TRBV29-1 and TRBJ2-5; TRBD2 is a possible D gene (5 bases). Germline V gives CDR1 SQVTM, CDR2 ANQGSEA. The CDR3 runs 12 residues. Trimming cost V 3 bases and J 2 bases, with 7 bases left between them. The CDR3 DNA sequence: TGCAGCGTTGAGGGAGAGCAAGAGACCCAGTACTTC. It translates to CSVEGEQETQYF.

The genes are TRBV10-3 and TRBJ1-3, with D possibly TRBD1 on 6 matching bases. The CDR3 loop spans 15 amino acids. Germline CDR1 ENHRY, CDR2 SYGVKD. V was shortened by 3 bases and J by 4 bases, with 13 bases between the two germline ends. The CDR3 region is CAISDDRGAGNTIYF. Here the CDR3 DNA reads TGTGCCATCAGTGACGACCGGGGGGCGGGAAACACCATATATTTT.

This clone was picked up a small number of times. The chain is built from TRBV4-3 and TRBJ1-1; no firm D call. The length of the CDR3 is 13 residues. Trimming removed 6 bases at V and 1 base at J, with 9 bases between. CDR1 and CDR2 (germline): LGHNA, YSLEER. The CDR3 region has the DNA TGCGCCAGCAGTCGGACTAGGAACACTGAAGCTTTCTTT. Translation: CASSRTRNTEAFF.

The J gene is TRBJ2-5, the V gene TRBV7-9; D perhaps matches TRBD2 (6 bases). The germline V gene encodes CDR1 SEHNR and CDR2 FQNEAQ (reference sequence). This CDR3 is built from 15 residues. V dropped 1 base and J dropped 3 bases, with 12 bases sitting between them. In nucleotides, the CDR3 is TGTGCCAGCAGCTTAGGGGCGGGGCGAAAAGAGACCCAGTACTTC. It yields the protein CASSLGAGRKETQYF.

This clone was seen a single time. The V gene is TRBV5-6, the J gene TRBJ2-1, with D unclear. Germline CDR1 is SGHDT and CDR2 is YYEEEE. V was clipped by 0 bases and J by 10 bases, with 14 bases between them. There are 14 residues in the CDR3. The CDR3: CASSLGPSSREQFF. Here the CDR3 DNA reads TGTGCCAGCAGCTTGGGTCCGTCCTCGAGGGAGCAGTTCTTC.

The chain employs TRBV19 and TRBJ1-3, with a tentative D call TRBD1 (6 bases). The ends were cut back, 2 bases at V and 2 bases at J, with 10 bases in the middle. The germline V gene has CDR1 LNHDA and CDR2 SQIVND (reference sequence). The CDR3 contains 15 residues. The CDR3 loop is CASSIMAGAGNTIYF. CDR3 DNA sequence: TGTGCCAGTAGTATAATGGCAGGGGCTGGAAACACCATATATTTT.

This chain joins TRBV29-1 and TRBJ1-1; 8 bases line up with TRBD1. The CDR3 is 11 residues long. Trimming cost V 7 bases and J 7 bases; bases outside gene matches: 5. Germline CDR1 is SQVTM and CDR2 is ANQGSEA. For the CDR3, the DNA is TGCAGCGGGGGAGACAGGGGTGAAGCTTTCTTT. This codes for CSGGDRGEAFF.

This clone has just one count. The V gene is TRBV5-4, the J gene TRBJ2-3, with 8 bases matching TRBD2. This CDR3 is 16 amino acids long. CDR1 and CDR2 from the germline V gene are SGHNT and YYREEE (reference sequence). V was clipped by 1 base and J by 0 bases; unmatched bases: 4. The CDR3 DNA follows: TGTGCCAGCAGCTTGTTACGGGGGGGGAGCACAGATACGCAGTATTTT. Its translation: CASSLLRGGSTDTQYF.

The chain has TRBV20-1 and TRBJ2-5; tentative D call: TRBD1 (6 bases). The CDR3 loop spans 12 amino acids. Germline V gene lookup returns CDR1 DFQATT and CDR2 SNEGSKA (reference sequence). Trimming stripped 3 bases from V and 2 bases from J, with 7 bases between. CDR3 in DNA: TGCAGTGCTAGTAGGGGGCAAGAGACCCAGTACTTC. It translates to CSASRGQETQYF.

The rearrangement uses TRBV11-2 and TRBJ2-7; 8 nucleotides line up with TRBD1. V was clipped by 0 bases and J by 4 bases; unmatched bases: 8. There are 16 residues in the CDR3. CDR1 is SGHAT, CDR2 FQNNGV, per germline. The CDR3 protein is CASSLDLGTGYYEQYF. Here the CDR3 DNA reads TGTGCCAGCAGCTTAGATCTGGGGACAGGATATTACGAGCAGTACTTC.

With respect to this clone: The same CDR3 arises from other DNA sequences in this sample as well. The chain has TRBV5-1 and TRBJ2-1; D gene ambiguous. The CDR3 runs to 14 residues. Germline-derived CDR1 and CDR2 are SGHRS and YFSETQ. Trimming shortened V by 0 bases and J by 0 bases, and 4 bases separated the two germline ends. The CDR3 reads CASSLGSSYNEQFF. CDR3 sequence (DNA): TGCGCCAGCAGCTTGGGGAGCTCCTACAATGAGCAGTTCTTC.

The gene calls are TRBV27 and TRBJ2-1; D gene unclear. V gave up 5 bases and J gave up 0 bases, with 11 bases separating them. The CDR3 is made up of 15 amino acids. Germline V gene lookup returns CDR1 MNHEY and CDR2 SMNVEV (reference sequence). The CDR3 reads CASSASPPSYNEQFF. CDR3 DNA: TGTGCCAGCAGTGCTAGTCCCCCCTCCTACAATGAGCAGTTCTTC.

V is TRBV5-5 and J is TRBJ2-3, with D unresolved. This CDR3 has 14 amino acids. Between the trimmed V and J ends, which lost 4 bases and 6 bases, there was a span of 15 bases. Germline V gives CDR1 SGHKS, CDR2 YYEKEE (reference sequence). CDR3 coding DNA: TGTGCCAGCAGCCAGAACAGTGCAGCCGATACGCAGTATTTT. Its translation is CASSQNSAADTQYF. The full variable domain, its missing parts supplied by reference TRBV5-5 and TRBJ2-3, is DAGVTQSPTHLIKTRGQQVTLRCSPISGHKSVSWYQQVLGQGPQFIFQYYEKEERGRGNFPDRFSARQFPNYSSELNVNALLLGDSALYLCASSQNSAADTQYFGPGTRLTVL.

The chain joins TRBV6-2 or TRBV6-3 to TRBJ1-1; D call uncertain. The CDR3 runs to 15 residues. The germline V gene encodes CDR1 MNHEY and CDR2 SVGEGT. Trimming removed 7 bases from V and 5 bases from J, with 20 bases in between. The CDR3 nucleotides read TGTGCCAGCACCCCCGTGCTGGTACCGGGTACTGAAGCTTTCTTT. Amino acids: CASTPVLVPGTEAFF.

The rearrangement uses TRBV2 and TRBJ1-1; D remains ambiguous. Trimming removed 6 bases at V and 1 base at J, with 12 bases between. Germline V lookup: CDR1 SNHLY, CDR2 FYNNEI. CDR3 length: 14 residues. The DNA for the CDR3 is TGTGCCAGCAGAACGGAGGTTTCGAACACTGAAGCTTTCTTT. This sequence encodes CASRTEVSNTEAFF. The full variable domain, completed using reference TRBV2 and TRBJ1-1, is EPEVTQTPSHQVTQMGQEVILRCVPISNHLYFYWYRQILGQKVEFLVSFYNNEISEKSEIFDDQFSVERPDGSNFTLKIRSTKLEDSAMYFCASRTEVSNTEAFFGQGTRLTVV.

Worth noting for this clone: Different DNA sequences within this sample yield the same CDR3. This rearrangement joins TRBV19 to TRBJ1-1, with D perhaps TRBD1 (5 bases). V lost 3 bases and J lost 1, with 6 bases in between. The germline CDR1 and CDR2 sequences are LNHDA and SQIVND (reference sequence). CDR3 length: 13 residues. The CDR3, as DNA: TGTGCCAGTAGTATTCAGGGGAACACTGAAGCTTTCTTT. This translates into CASSIQGNTEAFF.

This sequence joins TRBV7-2 and TRBJ2-4; 8 bases map to TRBD1. Germline CDR1 SGHTA, CDR2 FQGNSA. V dropped 0 bases and J dropped 7; count of bases not matched to a gene: 2. The CDR3 spans 14 residues. As DNA, the CDR3 is TGTGCCAGCAGCTTAGCTCAGGGGGCGAACATTCAGTACTTC. Amino acids: CASSLAQGANIQYF.

The rearrangement links TRBV6-6 to TRBJ1-2, with D perhaps matching TRBD1 (5 bases). The length of the CDR3 is 15 residues. Germline V gene data show CDR1 as MNHNY and CDR2 as SVGAGI (reference sequence). V was pared by 2 bases and J by 0 bases, with 10 bases between. Here the CDR3 reads CASSYLQASNYGYTF. The CDR3 DNA sequence: TGTGCCAGCAGTTACCTACAGGCTTCTAACTATGGCTACACCTTC.